Listed here are 26 T cell receptor beta chains from one sample, sequenced in a study of blood T cell repertoires in COVID-19. Libraries were prepared by immunoSEQ multiplex PCR; TCRdb keeps only in-frame clonotypes and omits some of them. The data contain 130,000 to 150,000 clones, 70% to 80% of them singletons. Sequencing was performed on peripheral blood. These receptors came from a woman between 70 and 85 years old with COVID-19, enrolled during active disease.

This clone was picked up a small number of times. V usage is TRBV28 and J usage is TRBJ2-1; D is unclear. The CDR3 has 14 residues. Germline CDR1 reads MDHEN; CDR2 reads SYDVKM. Trimming removed 2 bases at V and 1 base at J, with 6 bases between. In DNA, the CDR3 is TGTGCCAGCAGTTTAATCACTTCCTACAATGAGCAGTTCTTC. This gives the protein CASSLITSYNEQFF.

This chain links TRBV11-2 with TRBJ2-7, with 11 bases matching TRBD1. V was clipped by 6 bases and J by 1 base; unmatched bases: 14. Germline CDR1 SGHAT, CDR2 FQNNGV. This CDR3 region has 18 residues. CDR3 loop: CASRPTLPGTGGSYEQYF. The CDR3 DNA reads as TGTGCCAGCAGACCAACTCTACCCGGGACAGGGGGTTCCTACGAGCAGTACTTC.

The chain joins TRBV4-1 to TRBJ1-5; weak D call: TRBD1 (6 bases). Germline CDR1 MGHRA, CDR2 YSYEKL. There are 17 residues in the CDR3. The V end was cut by 4 bases, the J end by 2 bases, with 18 bases between. CDR3 bases: TGCGCCAGCAGCCTCTATCAGGGGCTAGGAGGCAATCAGCCCCAGCATTTT. This encodes CASSLYQGLGGNQPQHF.

The V gene is TRBV5-5, the J gene TRBJ2-5; 10 bases agree with TRBD1. With V trimmed by 4 bases and J by 7 bases, 4 bases remained unmatched. CDR3 size: 13 residues. Germline loops: CDR1 SGHKS, CDR2 YYEKEE (reference sequence). The CDR3 DNA reads as TGTGCCAGCAGCGACAGGGGGCTCGGGACCCAGTACTTC. This gives the protein CASSDRGLGTQYF.

The chain has TRBV5-4 and TRBJ2-7; a possible D gene is TRBD1 (6 bases). Germline loops: CDR1 SGHNT, CDR2 YYREEE (reference sequence). V was cut by 3 bases and J by 8 bases, with 15 bases left in between. This CDR3 has 13 amino acids. CDR3 amino acids: CASSSRPGQKQYF. The CDR3, as DNA: TGTGCCAGCAGCTCACGGCCGGGACAAAAGCAGTACTTC.

This clone was detected a few times. The chain recombines TRBV15 with TRBJ1-1; TRBD1 agrees at 8 bases. The V and J ends lost 3 bases and 1 base, in that order; junction bases with no gene match: 7. CDR1 and CDR2 from the germline V gene are LNHNV and YYDKDF (reference sequence). This CDR3 spans 16 amino acids. Here the CDR3 DNA reads TGTGCCACCAGCAGTCGCGCCCAGGGGGCGAACACTGAAGCTTTCTTT. The encoded protein is CATSSRAQGANTEAFF.

The V gene is TRBV6-1, the J gene TRBJ1-6; no firm D call. Trimming cost V 2 bases and J 10 bases, with 12 bases left between them. Looked up from germline, CDR1 is MNHNS and CDR2 is SASEGT. The CDR3 is made up of 14 amino acids. For the CDR3, the DNA is TGTGCCAGCAGTGAAATTACGGGGAAGTCACCCCTCCACTTT. Protein product: CASSEITGKSPLHF.

V gene TRBV7-2 combines with J gene TRBJ2-1; possible D gene TRBD2, 5 bases. The V gene lost 1 base and the J gene lost 10 bases, with 17 bases spanning the gap. From germline, CDR1 is SGHTA and CDR2 FQGNSA. This CDR3 region has 15 residues. The CDR3: CASSLESGPLREQFF. The CDR3 DNA sequence: TGTGCCAGCAGCTTAGAGAGCGGTCCACTAAGGGAGCAGTTCTTC.

This clone was found once. This rearrangement joins TRBV23-1 to TRBJ2-6; maybe TRBD2 (5 bases). TRBV23-1 is labeled an ORF, and its function is uncertain. Trimming left V 3 bases short and J 0 bases short, with 12 bases between. CDR3 length: 17 residues. This chain's CDR3 is CASSHRLGDSGANVLTF. The DNA of the CDR3 is TGCGCCAGCAGTCATCGGTTGGGAGACTCTGGGGCCAACGTCCTGACTTTC.

There are a few counts of this clone. The chain recombines TRBV28 with TRBJ1-5; maybe TRBD1 (5 bases). Germline-derived CDR1 and CDR2 are MDHEN and SYDVKM. The CDR3 spans 16 residues. Trimming left V 5 bases short and J 7 bases short, with 21 bases between. CDR3 nucleotides: TGTGCCAGCAGTCCCCTTGGGGGAGGGGCTTGGCAGCCCCAGCATTTT. Residues: CASSPLGGGAWQPQHF.

CDR3 region: CASSHGGRGYGYTF. The CDR3 DNA reads TGTGCCAGCAGCCATGGGGGGAGGGGCTATGGCTACACCTTC. The V and J genes are TRBV3-1 (or the pseudogene TRBV3-2) and TRBJ1-2, with a possible D match to TRBD1 (5 bases). Germline V CDR1 and CDR2: LGHDT, YNNKEL (reference sequence). Trimming pared 3 bases from V and 4 bases from J, leaving 12 bases between. This CDR3 is 14 amino acids long.

The chain uses TRBV27 and TRBJ1-1; 7 bases are a match to TRBD1. Trimming at V came to 4 bases and at J to 1 base, leaving 3 bases not matched to a gene. The CDR3 has 14 residues. CDR1 and CDR2 from the germline V gene are MNHEY and SMNVEV (reference sequence). The CDR3 loop is CASSWGQPNTEAFF. Here the CDR3 DNA reads TGTGCCAGCAGTTGGGGACAGCCGAACACTGAAGCTTTCTTT.

The chain recombines TRBV2 with TRBJ1-5; a possible D gene is TRBD1 (5 bases). Between the trimmed V and J ends, which lost 8 bases and 8 bases, there was a span of 16 bases. Per germline, CDR1 SNHLY and CDR2 FYNNEI. This CDR3 contains 13 residues. DNA for the CDR3: TGTGCCAGCCACCCGTGGGGGGGTGAGCCCCAGCATTTT. It specifies CASHPWGGEPQHF.

CDR3 residues: CASSTLRGRGSPLHF. The CDR3 nucleotides are TGTGCCAGCAGCACGCTAAGGGGCAGGGGTTCACCCCTCCACTTT. The gene calls are TRBV11-2 and TRBJ1-6, with D possibly TRBD1 on 6 matching bases. V shed 5 bases and J shed 9 bases, with 17 bases lying between them. Germline V gene sequence: CDR1 SGHAT, CDR2 FQNNGV. The CDR3 consists of 15 residues.

CDR3 sequence reads: CASRNGRSGTEAFF. Written as DNA, the CDR3 is TGTGCCAGCAGAAACGGAAGGAGTGGCACTGAAGCTTTCTTT. The chain is built from TRBV5-6 and TRBJ1-1; D not resolved. CDR1 and CDR2 (germline): SGHDT, YYEEEE. The germline V and J ends were trimmed by 5 bases and 4 bases, with 15 bases remaining between them. CDR3 length: 14 amino acids.

The chain is built from TRBV30 and TRBJ1-1; D is undetermined. V was cut by 3 bases and J by 0 bases, with 8 bases left in between. Germline CDR1 and CDR2: GTSNPN and SVGIG (reference sequence). CDR3 length: 13 amino acids. The CDR3 here is CAWRRLVNTEAFF. For the CDR3, the DNA is TGTGCCTGGAGAAGGCTAGTGAACACTGAAGCTTTCTTT.

The chain links TRBV7-2 to TRBJ2-5; TRBD2 is a possible D gene (6 bases). Looked up from germline, CDR1 is SGHTA and CDR2 is FQGNSA. Trimming cost V 7 bases and J 2 bases, with 17 bases left between them. The CDR3 has 15 residues. The DNA of the CDR3 is TGTGCCAGCACCGTCACCCAGGGAGGACAAGAGACCCAGTACTTC. Amino acid sequence: CASTVTQGGQETQYF.

The J gene is TRBJ2-6, the V gene TRBV7-9; possibly TRBD2 for D (5 bases). Germline V gene sequence: CDR1 SEHNR, CDR2 FQNEAQ (reference sequence). V was clipped by 10 bases and J by 4 bases, with 14 bases between them. CDR3 length equals 14 residues. The CDR3 DNA reads as TGTGCCATCCCTCGGGGTTCAGGGGCCAACGTCCTGACTTTC. It encodes CAIPRGSGANVLTF.

The chain combines TRBV3-1 (or the pseudogene TRBV3-2) with TRBJ1-2; TRBD1 matches at 9 bases. The CDR3 totals 14 residues. In germline, CDR1 is LGHDT, CDR2 YNNKEL (reference sequence). After removal of 2 bases from V and 4 bases from J, the junction contained 2 bases not matched to a gene. The CDR3 region is CASSQRTGAYGYTF. Written as DNA, the CDR3 is TGTGCCAGCAGCCAAAGGACAGGGGCCTATGGCTACACCTTC.

This chain uses TRBV5-4 with TRBJ1-2; weak D call: TRBD1 (6 bases). Germline CDR1 is SGHNT and CDR2 is YYREEE (reference sequence). V dropped 0 bases and J dropped 3 bases, with 6 bases sitting between them. The CDR3 covers 13 residues. CDR3 sequence (DNA): TGTGCCAGCAGCTTGGGGGGGCACTATGGCTACACCTTC. It encodes CASSLGGHYGYTF.

The sample holds one count of this clone. The chain is built from TRBV7-2 and TRBJ1-2, with TRBD1 identical over 7 bases. Per germline, CDR1 SGHTA and CDR2 FQGNSA. The V and J ends lost 5 bases and 0 bases, in that order; junction bases with no gene match: 6. CDR3 length: 15 residues. CDR3 sequence: CASSRDRVPNYGYTF. Written as DNA, the CDR3 is TGTGCCAGCAGCCGCGACAGGGTTCCTAACTATGGCTACACCTTC.

This clone has a handful of counts. This rearrangement joins TRBV18 to TRBJ2-6, with TRBD1 as a possible D gene (6 bases). V was trimmed by 8 bases and J by 0 bases, leaving 26 bases between them. This CDR3 is 20 amino acids long. The germline V gene encodes CDR1 KGHSH and CDR2 LQKENI. The CDR3 nucleotides read TGTGCCAGCCACACCAATGAACAGGGTTCCCATCGCTCTGGGGCCAACGTCCTGACTTTC. It codes for CASHTNEQGSHRSGANVLTF.

J is TRBJ1-1 and V is TRBV28; perhaps TRBD1 as D (6 bases). There are 14 residues in the CDR3. The germline V gene has CDR1 MDHEN and CDR2 SYDVKM. Trimming shortened V by 5 bases and J by 5 bases, and 15 bases separated the two germline ends. DNA of the CDR3: TGTGCCAGCAGTCCGGGACACGGGAGGACTGAAGCTTTCTTT. Translated, it gives CASSPGHGRTEAFF.

This clone was detected a few times. This chain uses TRBV2 with TRBJ2-3, with D uncertain. This CDR3 contains 13 residues. CDR1 SNHLY and CDR2 FYNNEI come from the germline V gene. V was pared by 2 bases and J by 2 bases, with 5 bases between. The CDR3 loop reads CASSEYYTDTQYF. DNA of the CDR3: TGTGCCAGCAGTGAATACTACACAGATACGCAGTATTTT.

This clone was recorded once. This chain joins TRBV4-1 and TRBJ2-3; TRBD1 agrees at 7 bases. This CDR3 spans 15 amino acids. Germline CDR1 reads MGHRA; CDR2 reads YSYEKL. Trimming took 3 bases from V and 5 from J; bases not matched to a gene: 8. CDR3 in DNA: TGCGCCAGCAGCCATGGCGACAGGGATATAGATACGCAGTATTTT. Its protein product is CASSHGDRDIDTQYF.

This clone was counted only a few times. The chain uses TRBV19 and TRBJ1-2, with 12 bases identical to TRBD1. The CDR3 totals 15 residues. V gave up 9 bases and J gave up 0 bases; unmatched junction bases: 5. The germline CDR1 and CDR2 sequences are LNHDA and SQIVND (reference sequence). CDR3 sequence: CASGTGGIPNYGYTF. The DNA of the CDR3 is TGTGCCAGCGGGACAGGGGGCATCCCTAACTATGGCTACACCTTC.